These 15 T cell receptor beta chains were sequenced from one sample in a study of CD8 T cells in ankylosing spondylitis. The antigens these receptors bind are not known. The study's findings and limits: Blood from ankylosing spondylitis patients appeared to carry a characteristic roughly eight-variant TCR beta motif.

TCRdb called the 5' RACE reads again in MiXCR, with one record for every CDR3 protein. This sample has about 220,000 distinct CDR3 sequences, with 15% to 20% found just once. Sequencing used blood, either unsorted or a sorted T cell fraction (not recorded which). Every receptor here comes from a male donor with ankylosing spondylitis.

This clonotype has just a few counts. The V call is TRBV6-5, the J call TRBJ1-2; D is unclear. Germline V lookup: CDR1 MNHEY, CDR2 SVGAGI. V lost 0 bases and J 7 bases, leaving 15 bases between the germline ends. The CDR3 is made up of 15 amino acids. The CDR3 region is CASSYSAGMPSGYTF. The CDR3 DNA follows: TGTGCCAGCAGTTACTCGGCGGGTATGCCCTCTGGCTACACCTTC.

The V and J genes are TRBV15 and TRBJ2-7; D is unresolved. Germline CDR1 is LNHNV and CDR2 is YYDKDF (reference sequence). V gave up 6 bases and J gave up 5 bases, with 14 bases separating them. The CDR3 covers 13 residues. CDR3 coding DNA: TGTGCCACCAGGCCGGAAGGTTCCCACGAGCAGTACTTC. Protein product: CATRPEGSHEQYF.

In its sample, this clonotype was seen a few times. The CDR3 reads CASSSLRAPDSPLHF. CDR3 sequence (DNA): TGTGCCAGCAGCTCGCTCCGGGCCCCTGATTCACCCCTCCACTTT. V and J are TRBV7-6 and TRBJ1-6, with D unclear. Germline lookup yields CDR1 SGHVS and CDR2 FNYEAQ. The V end lost 4 bases, the J end lost 8 bases, and 15 bases lay between the germline ends. This CDR3 contains 15 residues.

This clonotype was detected only a few times. CDR3 region: CATRSGTGVYNEQFF. In DNA, the CDR3 is TGTGCCACCCGTTCCGGGACAGGGGTCTACAATGAGCAGTTCTTC. The V call is TRBV24-1, the J call TRBJ2-1; 10 bases match TRBD1. The CDR3 contains 15 residues. V lost 9 bases and J lost 3; bases outside the gene matches: 7. CDR1 KGHDR and CDR2 SFDVKD come from the germline V gene.

The rearrangement uses TRBV20-1 and TRBJ2-7, with D possibly being TRBD1 (5 bases). CDR1 DFQATT and CDR2 SNEGSKA come from the germline V gene (reference sequence). The CDR3 runs to 14 residues. Trimming pared 5 bases from V and 4 bases from J, leaving 18 bases between. The CDR3 loop reads CSARRTRVGYEQYF. Written as DNA, the CDR3 is TGCAGTGCTCGACGCACCAGGGTGGGATACGAGCAGTACTTC.

CDR3 residues: CASSPDEGLTDTQYF. CDR3 bases: TGTGCCAGCAGCCCCGACGAGGGCTTGACAGATACGCAGTATTTT. This rearrangement joins TRBV3-1 to TRBJ2-3; maybe TRBD2 (5 bases). Trimming shortened V by 4 bases and J by 3 bases, and 14 bases separated the two germline ends. The CDR3 consists of 15 residues. Germline assignment: CDR1 LGHDT and CDR2 YNNKEL (reference sequence).

The sample holds a few counts of this clonotype. The chain carries TRBV29-1 and TRBJ2-7; 8 nucleotides match TRBD2. The CDR3 sequence is 14 residues long. The junction had 4 bases not matched to a gene; V was cut back by 2 bases and J by 1 base. The germline CDR1 and CDR2 sequences are SQVTM and ANQGSEA. DNA of the CDR3: TGCAGCGTTGAAACGGGGGGGGGTTCCTACGAGCAGTACTTC. This encodes CSVETGGGSYEQYF.

This clonotype was counted only a few times. V and J are TRBV9 and TRBJ2-3, with a possible D match to TRBD2 (6 bases). Trimming stripped 2 bases from V and 4 bases from J, with 14 bases between. The germline gives CDR1 SGDLS, CDR2 YYNGEE. The length of the CDR3 is 15 residues. CDR3: CASSVEGPFADTQYF. The CDR3 nucleotides are TGTGCCAGCAGCGTGGAGGGGCCCTTCGCAGATACGCAGTATTTT.

The V gene is TRBV29-1, the J gene TRBJ2-1, with TRBD1 identical over 7 bases. The germline gives CDR1 SQVTM, CDR2 ANQGSEA. The V gene end was trimmed by 7 bases and the J gene end by 9 bases; junction bases not matched to a gene: 12. The CDR3 totals 13 residues. The CDR3 protein is CSAPRQGAAEQFF. The DNA for the CDR3 is TGCAGCGCCCCCCGACAGGGTGCTGCTGAGCAGTTCTTC.

This clonotype has more than one count but fewer than ten. This chain joins TRBV10-2 and TRBJ2-3, with TRBD2 identical over 8 bases. The germline CDR1 and CDR2 sequences are WSHSY and SAAADI. This CDR3 has 15 amino acids. V dropped 3 bases and J dropped 4; count of bases not matched to a gene: 6. For the CDR3, the DNA is TGCGCCAGCAGTGACGGGGGGGCCTTGGCAGATACGCAGTATTTT. It specifies CASSDGGALADTQYF.

This clonotype showed up just a few times. This rearrangement joins TRBV29-1 to TRBJ2-3; unclear D gene. Trimming pared 3 bases from V and 0 bases from J, leaving 4 bases between. Germline-derived CDR1 and CDR2 are SQVTM and ANQGSEA. The CDR3 sequence is 12 residues long. The CDR3 coding sequence is TGCAGCGTTGACGGCAGCACAGATACGCAGTATTTT. Translated, it gives CSVDGSTDTQYF.

This clonotype was observed at least ten times. The rearrangement links TRBV6-4 to TRBJ2-2; 13 bases line up with TRBD2. CDR3 length equals 17 residues. Trimming cost V 8 bases and J 0 bases; bases outside gene matches: 6. Germline lookup yields CDR1 MRHNA and CDR2 SNTAGT. The CDR3 reads CASARLAGGSNTGELFF. As DNA, the CDR3 is TGTGCCAGCGCTCGACTAGCGGGAGGCTCGAACACCGGGGAGCTGTTTTTT.

This chain uses TRBV12-3 or TRBV12-4 with TRBJ2-7; 10 nucleotides match TRBD2. CDR3 size: 16 residues. The V gene end was trimmed by 5 bases and the J gene end by 2 bases; junction bases not matched to a gene: 9. This chain's CDR3 is CASSPGLAETPYEQYF. DNA for the CDR3: TGTGCCAGCAGTCCTGGACTAGCGGAAACCCCCTACGAGCAGTACTTC.

J is TRBJ2-2 and V is TRBV6-1; tentative D call: TRBD2 (6 bases). This CDR3 is 16 amino acids long. Trimming shortened V by 5 bases and J by 6 bases, and 19 bases separated the two germline ends. In germline, CDR1 is MNHNS, CDR2 SASEGT. The chain's CDR3 is CASSLSGTAPAGELFF. In DNA form, the CDR3 reads TGTGCCAGCAGTCTTTCCGGGACTGCACCCGCCGGGGAGCTGTTTTTT.

The chain employs TRBV12-3 or TRBV12-4 and TRBJ2-5; 11 bases are shared with TRBD2. The CDR3 spans 18 residues. V shed 5 bases and J 0 bases; nucleotides not matched to a gene: 11. The CDR3 is CASSLRGGLAAHQETQYF. As DNA, the CDR3 is TGTGCCAGCAGTCTTAGGGGGGGACTAGCGGCCCACCAAGAGACCCAGTACTTC.